The 13 T cell receptor beta chains presented below share a single source sample, sequenced in a study of graft-versus-host responses after intestinal transplantation. Some clones are missing from TCRdb's copy, which holds only in-frame ones; the method was immunoSEQ multiplex PCR. The table records 17,000 or so clones, 86% of them present only once. Source: bone marrow, taken roughly 19 weeks after transplant. These receptors all stem from a human patient who received an intestinal transplant, so some T cells may come from the graft donor.

The V gene is TRBV6-6, the J gene TRBJ1-5, with D perhaps TRBD1 (6 bases). This CDR3 spans 13 amino acids. Germline V gene data show CDR1 as MNHNY and CDR2 as SVGAGI (reference sequence). Deletions cut 8 bases from V and 3 bases from J, with 11 bases between. The CDR3 region has the DNA TGTGCCAGCGAATACAGGGACAATCAGCCCCAGCATTTT. This codes for CASEYRDNQPQHF.

This clone appeared a few times. The J gene is TRBJ2-2, the V gene TRBV4-1; D perhaps matches TRBD2 (5 bases). V shed 8 bases and J shed 2 bases, with 12 bases lying between them. This CDR3 has 14 residues. Germline assignment: CDR1 MGHRA and CDR2 YSYEKL. CDR3 sequence reads: CASRRETNTGELFF. CDR3 DNA: TGCGCCAGCCGCCGGGAAACCAACACCGGGGAGCTGTTTTTT.

V usage is TRBV7-3 and J usage is TRBJ2-1; D is possibly TRBD2 (6 bases). There are 14 residues in the CDR3. Germline CDR1 is SGHTA and CDR2 is FQGTGA. Trimming cost V 3 bases and J 6 bases, with 12 bases left between them. CDR3 in DNA: TGTGCCAGCAGCTTCGCGGAGGGGCCCAATGAGCAGTTCTTC. It specifies CASSFAEGPNEQFF.

The chain employs TRBV27 and TRBJ2-7, with TRBD2 matching over 10 bases. This CDR3 contains 16 residues. The V segment lost 5 bases and the J segment 2 bases; nucleotides outside the gene matches: 9. Germline loops: CDR1 MNHEY, CDR2 SMNVEV (reference sequence). This CDR3 is CASSPLGLAGAYEQYF. CDR3 in DNA: TGTGCCAGCAGTCCCCTCGGGCTAGCGGGGGCCTACGAGCAGTACTTC.

The chain joins TRBV6-5 to TRBJ2-7; tentative D call: TRBD1 (6 bases). The CDR3 has 14 residues. Germline loops: CDR1 MNHEY, CDR2 SVGAGI. Deletions cut 5 bases from V and 0 bases from J, with 11 bases between. CDR3 sequence (DNA): TGTGCCAGCAGTCCCAGGGGCCTCTCCTACGAGCAGTACTTC. Protein product: CASSPRGLSYEQYF.

The J gene is TRBJ1-2, the V gene TRBV2; D might be TRBD1 (6 bases). Trimming removed 7 bases at V and 7 bases at J, with 19 bases between. The CDR3 is 14 amino acids. Germline loops: CDR1 SNHLY, CDR2 FYNNEI. CDR3 bases: TGTGCCAGCATTCGAGGGGACACCCCGGTTGGCTACACCTTC. Its protein is CASIRGDTPVGYTF.

V gene TRBV27 combines with J gene TRBJ2-7, with D perhaps TRBD2 (5 bases). The CDR3 sequence is 13 residues long. Germline V gene data show CDR1 as MNHEY and CDR2 as SMNVEV (reference sequence). V gave up 2 bases and J gave up 5 bases, with 10 bases separating them. The CDR3 nucleotides read TGTGCCAGCAGTTTAATGGGGAGCCACGAGCAGTACTTC. Residues: CASSLMGSHEQYF.

The CDR3 sequence: CASSYGENTEAFF. Written as DNA, the CDR3 is TGTGCCAGCAGTTACGGGGAGAACACTGAAGCTTTCTTT. This chain uses TRBV6-5 with TRBJ1-1; D is uncertain. Trimming pared 2 bases from V and 1 base from J, leaving 5 bases between. Germline V gene sequence: CDR1 MNHEY, CDR2 SVGAGI. CDR3 length: 13 residues.

The chain has TRBV5-6 and TRBJ2-1, with 7 positions matching TRBD2. CDR1 SGHDT and CDR2 YYEEEE come from the germline V gene. CDR3 length equals 16 residues. V trimming: 4 bases; J trimming: 4 bases; junction bases outside the gene matches: 11. This CDR3 reads CASSPGAGRVYNEQFF. The CDR3 DNA is TGTGCCAGCAGCCCCGGTGCGGGGAGGGTTTACAATGAGCAGTTCTTC.

This chain connects TRBV5-6 to TRBJ1-1; D is possibly TRBD1 (5 bases). The CDR3 sequence is 16 residues long. V was trimmed by 5 bases and J by 0 bases, leaving 17 bases between them. In germline, CDR1 is SGHDT, CDR2 YYEEEE. The CDR3 sequence: CASSFQPREMNTEAFF. The CDR3 region has the DNA TGTGCCAGCAGTTTCCAGCCCAGGGAAATGAACACTGAAGCTTTCTTT.

The rearrangement joins TRBV27 to TRBJ2-7; a possible D gene is TRBD2 (5 bases). CDR3 length: 15 residues. Germline CDR1 MNHEY, CDR2 SMNVEV (reference sequence). V was pared by 4 bases and J by 4 bases, with 17 bases between. The CDR3, as DNA: TGTGCCAGCAGTTCCCTTCTAGGAGGAGTTTACGAGCAGTACTTC. It codes for CASSSLLGGVYEQYF.

In the case of this clone: The junction shows a germline mismatch at one end, possibly a read error. This rearrangement joins TRBV6-5 to TRBJ1-5; the D gene is possibly TRBD1 (6 bases). The CDR3 is 14 amino acids. Germline loops: CDR1 MNHEY, CDR2 SVGAGI. The chain's CDR3 is CASSDSGGNQPQHF. The CDR3 DNA is TGTGCCAGCAGTGACTCAGGGGGCAATCAGCCCCAGCATTTT.

This clone was picked up a small number of times. The chain employs TRBV13 and TRBJ2-1; D ambiguous. CDR1 PRHDT and CDR2 FYEKMQ come from the germline V gene (reference sequence). The CDR3 totals 15 residues. Trimming took 1 base from V and 0 from J, leaving 7 bases between them. As DNA, the CDR3 is TGTGCCAGCAGCTTAGCGGATAGCTCCTACAATGAGCAGTTCTTC. Protein sequence: CASSLADSSYNEQFF.